These 24 T cell receptor beta chains came from one sample sequenced in a study of technical replicates of blood from a few donors. Libraries were prepared by immunoSEQ multiplex PCR; TCRdb keeps only in-frame clonotypes and omits some of them. The data hold approximately 79,000 clones, with 95% to 97% observed a single time. Sequencing was performed on T cells isolated from PBMCs. The receptors here all came from a human donor in good health.

The V gene is TRBV4-1, the J gene TRBJ2-1; 10 bases fit TRBD2. V was clipped by 1 base and J by 4 bases; unmatched bases: 7. The CDR3 length is 17 residues. Germline V gene sequence: CDR1 MGHRA, CDR2 YSYEKL. CDR3 region: CASSQVGSAGGYNEQFF. CDR3 nucleotide sequence: TGCGCCAGCAGCCAAGTGGGATCAGCGGGAGGGTACAATGAGCAGTTCTTC.

The chain has TRBV5-1 and TRBJ1-1; 8 bases fit TRBD1. V was pared by 3 bases and J by 7 bases, with 8 bases of the junction left unmatched. Germline CDR1 and CDR2: SGHRS and YFSETQ. The CDR3 is made up of 14 amino acids. The CDR3 DNA reads TGCGCCAGCAGCTATCAGGGGGCTCGGGGTGAAGCTTTCTTT. It translates to CASSYQGARGEAFF.

The rearrangement uses TRBV15 and TRBJ1-1; a weak D match, TRBD1 (6 bases). CDR1 is LNHNV and CDR2 is YYDKDF in the germline V gene (reference sequence). The V and J ends lost 0 bases and 5 bases respectively, with 13 bases between them. This CDR3 has 15 amino acids. Here the CDR3 DNA reads TGTGCCACCAGCAGAGAGGGGGGGGCATGGACTGAAGCTTTCTTT. Residues: CATSREGGAWTEAFF.

CDR3 sequence: CASSLVAGGGEQYF. The CDR3, as DNA: TGCGCCAGCAGCTTGGTGGCGGGAGGGGGCGAGCAGTACTTC. This sequence joins TRBV5-1 and TRBJ2-7, with TRBD2 matching 9 bases. Unmatched junction bases numbered 4, after V lost 0 bases and J lost 6 bases. The CDR3 is 14 amino acids. Germline lookup yields CDR1 SGHRS and CDR2 YFSETQ.

The J gene is TRBJ2-3, the V gene TRBV4-1; weak D call: TRBD2 (5 bases). Per the germline V gene, CDR1 is MGHRA and CDR2 is YSYEKL. Trimming left V 4 bases short and J 6 bases short, with 8 bases between. CDR3 length: 12 amino acids. CDR3 region: CASSPRGDTQYF. The CDR3 DNA follows: TGCGCCAGCAGCCCCCGAGGGGATACGCAGTATTTT.

This chain uses TRBV5-1 with TRBJ1-1; 8 bases map to TRBD1. The CDR3 runs 15 residues. Germline assignment: CDR1 SGHRS and CDR2 YFSETQ. Trimming took 5 bases from V and 6 from J; bases not matched to a gene: 12. Here the CDR3 reads CASRMAYRGRAEAFF. The CDR3 DNA reads as TGCGCCAGCAGAATGGCTTACAGGGGGAGGGCTGAAGCTTTCTTT.

The rearrangement uses TRBV6-4 and TRBJ2-1, with a possible D match to TRBD1 (5 bases). This CDR3 contains 13 residues. CDR1 MRHNA and CDR2 SNTAGT come from the germline V gene. The V and J ends lost 4 bases and 13 bases respectively, with 17 bases between them. CDR3 in amino acids: CASSVNQGSGQFF. Here the CDR3 DNA reads TGTGCCAGCAGTGTCAACCAGGGATCCGGCCAGTTCTTC.

CDR3 amino acids: CASSPSTASNQPQHF. The CDR3 region has the DNA TGTGCCAGCTCACCATCGACAGCTAGCAATCAGCCCCAGCATTTT. The chain combines TRBV18 with TRBJ1-5, with TRBD1 as a possible D gene (5 bases). Germline V gives CDR1 KGHSH, CDR2 LQKENI. This CDR3 is 15 amino acids long. Trimming shortened V by 2 bases and J by 0 bases, and 8 bases separated the two germline ends. Supplemented by reference TRBV18 and TRBJ1-5, the full variable domain reads NAGVMQNPRHLVRRRGQEARLRCSPMKGHSHVYWYRQLPEEGLKFMVYLQKENIIDESGMPKERFSAEFPKEGPSILRIQQVVRGDSAAYFCASSPSTASNQPQHFGDGTRLSIL.

This rearrangement joins TRBV30 to TRBJ2-3, with 7 bases matching TRBD2. This CDR3 comprises 13 residues. The V gene end was trimmed by 4 bases and the J gene end by 5 bases; junction bases not matched to a gene: 6. Germline-derived CDR1 and CDR2 are GTSNPN and SVGIG (reference sequence). The CDR3 DNA reads TGTGCCTGGATAGCGGGCCTCCTAGATACGCAGTATTTT. It yields the protein CAWIAGLLDTQYF.

The V gene is TRBV27, the J gene TRBJ2-7; 9 bases are shared with TRBD1. The CDR3 is 14 amino acids. The germline CDR1 and CDR2 sequences are MNHEY and SMNVEV (reference sequence). Unmatched junction bases numbered 10, after V lost 8 bases and J lost 5 bases. The CDR3 protein is CASHAGTGSNEQYF. CDR3 DNA sequence: TGTGCCAGCCACGCCGGGACAGGGTCTAACGAGCAGTACTTC.

The chain joins TRBV25-1 to TRBJ2-3, with TRBD2 as a possible D gene (6 bases). Trimming shortened V by 6 bases and J by 2 bases, and 15 bases separated the two germline ends. The CDR3 covers 15 residues. Germline V gene lookup returns CDR1 MGHDK and CDR2 SYGVNS. The CDR3 sequence: CASRDAAGFTDTQYF. CDR3 sequence (DNA): TGTGCCAGCAGGGACGCAGCGGGCTTCACAGATACGCAGTATTTT.

The chain combines TRBV7-2 with TRBJ2-7, with a weak D call TRBD2 (6 bases). Per the germline V gene, CDR1 is SGHTA and CDR2 is FQGNSA. The CDR3 sequence is 15 residues long. Deletions cut 6 bases from V and 7 bases from J, with 22 bases between. Written as DNA, the CDR3 is TGTGCCAGCAGACCACAACTCTCTGGCGCGGGAGAGCAGTACTTC. Its protein is CASRPQLSGAGEQYF.

The genes are TRBV29-1 and TRBJ2-7; 8 bases fit TRBD2. The CDR3 covers 15 residues. Germline assignment: CDR1 SQVTM and CDR2 ANQGSEA. The junction had 11 bases not matched to a gene; V was cut back by 1 base and J by 6 bases. The CDR3 region is CSVEGGRFRSGEQYF. CDR3 nucleotide sequence: TGCAGCGTTGAAGGCGGGAGGTTTCGGAGTGGCGAGCAGTACTTC.

The V and J genes are TRBV19 and TRBJ1-1; no definite D call. This CDR3 region has 13 residues. In germline, CDR1 is LNHDA, CDR2 SQIVND (reference sequence). V lost 10 bases and J 0 bases, leaving 12 bases between the germline ends. CDR3 nucleotides: TGTGCCACTTCGTTACTCATGAACACTGAAGCTTTCTTT. It is translated as CATSLLMNTEAFF.

The chain carries TRBV5-1 and TRBJ2-1; TRBD2 might be the D (6 bases). CDR1 SGHRS and CDR2 YFSETQ come from the germline V gene. This CDR3 region has 14 residues. V lost 4 bases and J lost 5, with 13 bases in between. CDR3 in amino acids: CASSPGLVNNEQFF. As DNA, the CDR3 is TGCGCCAGCAGCCCGGGACTCGTTAACAATGAGCAGTTCTTC.

The chain combines TRBV15 with TRBJ1-3; D not resolved. CDR3 size: 16 residues. V lost 2 bases to trimming and J lost 4 bases, with 15 bases between them. Germline CDR1 is LNHNV and CDR2 is YYDKDF (reference sequence). The CDR3 DNA is TGTGCCACCAGCAGATCTGAGGGTCTCGAGGGAAACACCATATATTTT. The encoded protein is CATSRSEGLEGNTIYF. The full variable domain, with the rest looked up from reference TRBV15 and TRBJ1-3, is DAMVIQNPRYQVTQFGKPVTLSCSQTLNHNVMYWYQQKSSQAPKLLFHYYDKDFNNEADTPDNFQSRRPNTSFCFLDIRSPGLGDTAMYLCATSRSEGLEGNTIYFGEGSWLTVV.

The chain recombines TRBV28 with TRBJ1-2; 8 bases are a match to TRBD1. The germline V gene encodes CDR1 MDHEN and CDR2 SYDVKM. The J segment lost 7 bases and the V segment lost 6 bases, leaving 4 bases of the junction unmatched. This CDR3 is built from 12 residues. As DNA, the CDR3 is TGTGCCAGCAGCTCAGGGGGCGGTGGCTACACCTTC. It is translated as CASSSGGGGYTF.

CDR3 amino acids: CASRRRATNEKLFF. The CDR3 DNA is TGTGCCAGCAGGCGTCGGGCAACTAATGAAAAACTGTTTTTT. The chain recombines TRBV27 with TRBJ1-4; D not resolved. The V end was cut by 6 bases, the J end by 0 bases, with 8 bases between. Germline V gene lookup returns CDR1 MNHEY and CDR2 SMNVEV (reference sequence). This CDR3 has 14 residues.

The chain has TRBV25-1 and TRBJ1-4, with D possibly TRBD1 on 6 matching bases. CDR1 and CDR2 (germline): MGHDK, SYGVNS. This CDR3 comprises 16 residues. V dropped 0 bases and J dropped 8 bases, with 16 bases sitting between them. The CDR3 DNA follows: TGTGCCAGCAGTGAATATGAGGGGGGGTCGAGCGAAAAACTGTTTTTT. It yields the protein CASSEYEGGSSEKLFF.

The chain employs TRBV29-1 and TRBJ2-4, with D perhaps TRBD1 (5 bases). V gave up 3 bases and J gave up 5 bases, with 14 bases separating them. The CDR3 has 14 amino acids. Looked up from germline, CDR1 is SQVTM and CDR2 is ANQGSEA. The CDR3 loop reads CSVDDWQGENIQYF. The CDR3, as DNA: TGCAGCGTTGATGATTGGCAGGGCGAAAACATTCAGTACTTC.

The rearrangement uses TRBV6-5 and TRBJ1-3; 9 bases are a match to TRBD1. With 10 bases clipped from V and 1 base from J, the junction kept 8 bases outside the gene matches. The CDR3 is 15 residues long. Germline assignment: CDR1 MNHEY and CDR2 SVGAGI. The CDR3 DNA reads TGTGCCACTGCAGGACAGGGGATTTCTGGAAACACCATATATTTT. This encodes CATAGQGISGNTIYF.

The chain combines TRBV5-1 with TRBJ1-2; no clear D. Germline V CDR1 and CDR2: SGHRS, YFSETQ. Between the trimmed V and J ends, which lost 0 bases and 4 bases, there was a span of 10 bases. CDR3 length: 14 amino acids. CDR3 DNA: TGCGCCAGCAGCTTGGATCAGGCAGCCTATGGCTACACCTTC. Protein product: CASSLDQAAYGYTF.

This sequence joins TRBV6-6 and TRBJ1-2; a weak D match, TRBD1 (5 bases). Germline V CDR1 and CDR2: MNHNY, SVGAGI (reference sequence). Trimming left V 4 bases short and J 3 bases short, with 18 bases between. The CDR3 is 16 residues long. The DNA for the CDR3 is TGTGCCAGCAGTTTTACGATCGGGGGGGAATACTATGGCTACACCTTC. Translation: CASSFTIGGEYYGYTF.

V usage is TRBV7-2 and J usage is TRBJ2-7, with TRBD2 identical over 9 bases. CDR1 SGHTA and CDR2 FQGNSA come from the germline V gene. This CDR3 comprises 15 residues. V lost 2 bases to trimming and J lost 4 bases; unmatched junction nucleotides: 6. Here the CDR3 DNA reads TGTGCCAGCAGCTTAATATCTAGCGGGACTTACGAGCAGTACTTC. This gives the protein CASSLISSGTYEQYF.